This is a list of T cell receptor beta chains from one sample in a study of blood T cell repertoires in COVID-19. Some clones are missing from TCRdb's copy, which holds only in-frame ones; the method was immunoSEQ multiplex PCR. In the table there are approximately 85,000 clones, around 90% of which are singletons. The sequenced material came from peripheral blood. Receptors were obtained from a woman of 80 years or more with active or convalescent COVID-19. Both conserved end residues are part of each CDR3. The order of the fields is D gene, clone size, J gene, CDR3 length, V gene, CDR3 protein, CDR3 DNA. The D gene is left open where the match is weak. The size field is filled for only some rows; it gives once, few, many or a size class.

D: TRBD2
size: -
J: TRBJ2-1
length: 16
V: TRBV5-1
CDR3: CASSPQTSGAYNEQFF
DNA: TGCGCCAGCAGCCCCCAGACTAGCGGGGCTTACAATGAGCAGTTCTTC

D: -
size: -
J: TRBJ1-1
length: 14
V: TRBV28
CDR3: CASSLLGGRTEAFF
DNA: TGTGCCAGCAGTTTATTGGGGGGGAGGACTGAAGCTTTCTTT

D: -
size: -
J: TRBJ1-1
length: 13
V: TRBV28
CDR3: CATVSTGNTEAFF
DNA: TGTGCCACCGTATCGACAGGAAACACTGAAGCTTTCTTT

D: -
size: once
J: TRBJ1-5
length: 16
V: TRBV4-2
CDR3: CASSQDWTSLDQPQHF
DNA: TGTGCCAGCAGCCAAGATTGGACATCTCTGGATCAGCCCCAGCATTTT

D: TRBD1
size: -
J: TRBJ2-6
length: 17
V: TRBV2
CDR3: CASTPGTARSGANVLTF
DNA: TGTGCCAGCACCCCCGGGACAGCCCGCTCTGGGGCCAACGTCCTGACTTTC

D: -
size: -
J: TRBJ2-7
length: 13
V: TRBV7-9
CDR3: CASSMRDPGEQYF
DNA: TGTGCCAGCAGCATGCGGGATCCCGGCGAGCAGTACTTC

D: TRBD1
size: -
J: TRBJ1-1
length: 18
V: TRBV7-9
CDR3: CASSLASAGGLMNTEAFF
DNA: TGTGCCAGCAGCTTAGCTTCGGCAGGGGGCCTCATGAACACTGAAGCTTTCTTT

D: -
size: -
J: TRBJ1-2
length: 13
V: TRBV19
CDR3: CASSITGTDGYTF
DNA: TGTGCCAGTAGTATCACAGGCACGGATGGCTACACCTTC

D: -
size: -
J: TRBJ1-4
length: 13
V: TRBV7-8
CDR3: CASSLGRGEKLFF
DNA: TGTGCCAGCAGCTTAGGTCGAGGGGAAAAACTGTTTTTT

D: -
size: -
J: TRBJ2-7
length: 13
V: TRBV6-2/TRBV6-3
CDR3: CASSGQSTYEQYF
DNA: TGTGCCAGCAGTGGACAGAGCACCTACGAGCAGTACTTC

D: TRBD2
size: -
J: TRBJ2-3
length: 20
V: TRBV9
CDR3: CASSVGHLGLAGAVSDTQYF
DNA: TGTGCCAGCAGCGTAGGACACTTGGGACTAGCGGGAGCGGTGTCAGATACGCAGTATTTT

D: TRBD2
size: -
J: TRBJ2-7
length: 15
V: TRBV27
CDR3: CASSLFGGSSYEQYF
DNA: TGTGCCAGCAGTTTATTTGGCGGGAGCTCCTACGAGCAGTACTTC

D: -
size: -
J: TRBJ1-1
length: 12
V: TRBV12-3/TRBV12-4
CDR3: CASRFGNTEAFF
DNA: TGTGCCAGCAGGTTTGGCAACACTGAAGCTTTCTTT

D: TRBD1
size: -
J: TRBJ1-4
length: 15
V: TRBV2
CDR3: CASSARQGLGEKLFF
DNA: TGTGCCAGCAGTGCCCGACAGGGGCTCGGTGAAAAACTGTTTTTT

D: TRBD1
size: -
J: TRBJ1-1
length: 15
V: TRBV6-5
CDR3: CASIKTGQGGTEAFF
DNA: TGTGCCAGCATCAAAACGGGACAGGGAGGCACTGAAGCTTTCTTT

D: -
size: large
J: TRBJ2-6
length: 17
V: TRBV4-3
CDR3: CASSQDLWGTGANVLTF
DNA: TGCGCCAGCAGCCAAGATCTCTGGGGCACTGGGGCCAACGTCCTGACTTTC

D: -
size: -
J: TRBJ2-5
length: 12
V: TRBV6-6
CDR3: CASSPKGETQYF
DNA: TGTGCCAGCAGCCCCAAGGGGGAGACCCAGTACTTC

D: -
size: -
J: TRBJ1-5
length: 15
V: TRBV19
CDR3: CASSPRGYSNQPQHF
DNA: TGTGCCAGTAGTCCCAGGGGTTATAGCAATCAGCCCCAGCATTTT

D: -
size: -
J: TRBJ2-2
length: 15
V: TRBV14
CDR3: CASSRTQVGTGELFF
DNA: TGTGCCAGCAGCCGAACACAGGTTGGGACCGGGGAGCTGTTTTTT

D: -
size: -
J: TRBJ2-5
length: 14
V: TRBV28
CDR3: CASSFDRLQETQYF
DNA: TGTGCCAGCAGTTTCGACAGGCTCCAAGAGACCCAGTACTTC

D: TRBD1
size: -
J: TRBJ2-2
length: 15
V: TRBV27
CDR3: CASRQGSRSTGELFF
DNA: TGTGCCAGTAGACAGGGATCTCGTAGCACCGGGGAGCTGTTTTTT

D: -
size: -
J: TRBJ2-2
length: 13
V: TRBV7-7
CDR3: CASSLDGPGELFF
DNA: TGTGCCAGCAGCTTAGACGGTCCCGGGGAGCTGTTTTTT

D: -
size: few
J: TRBJ1-2
length: 15
V: TRBV5-6
CDR3: CASSSRGSFHYGYTF
DNA: TGTGCCAGCAGCTCCCGGGGTTCGTTTCACTATGGCTACACCTTC

D: TRBD1
size: -
J: TRBJ1-1
length: 14
V: TRBV7-2
CDR3: CASSFRTGGTEAFF
DNA: TGTGCCAGCAGCTTTAGGACAGGGGGCACTGAAGCTTTCTTT

D: -
size: -
J: TRBJ1-1
length: 13
V: TRBV24-1
CDR3: CAPSHNRVTEAFF
DNA: TGTGCCCCGAGCCACAACAGGGTCACTGAAGCTTTCTTT

D: TRBD1
size: few
J: TRBJ1-1
length: 15
V: TRBV5-8
CDR3: CASSLVGQGGTEAFF
DNA: TGTGCCAGCAGCTTGGTAGGACAGGGAGGCACTGAAGCTTTCTTT

D: -
size: -
J: TRBJ1-1
length: 14
V: TRBV5-4
CDR3: CASSWGAGDTEAFF
DNA: TGTGCCAGCAGCTGGGGGGCGGGGGACACTGAAGCTTTCTTT

D: TRBD2
size: -
J: TRBJ2-1
length: 17
V: TRBV9
CDR3: CASSVTAGGGSYNEQFF
DNA: TGTGCCAGCAGCGTAACCGCGGGAGGGGGCTCCTACAATGAGCAGTTCTTC

D: TRBD2
size: once
J: TRBJ2-7
length: 17
V: TRBV28
CDR3: CASNLGGSAGYLYEQYF
DNA: TGTGCCAGCAACCTCGGGGGGTCGGCGGGATACCTCTACGAGCAGTACTTC

D: TRBD2
size: -
J: TRBJ2-1
length: 17
V: TRBV7-2
CDR3: CASSFPPGTRAYNEQFF
DNA: TGTGCCAGCAGCTTCCCTCCCGGGACTAGGGCCTACAATGAGCAGTTCTTC

D: -
size: -
J: TRBJ1-2
length: 12
V: TRBV27
CDR3: CASSRGAGGYTF
DNA: TGTGCCAGCAGTCGCGGCGCCGGGGGCTACACCTTC

D: -
size: -
J: TRBJ2-1
length: 13
V: TRBV5-4
CDR3: CASQLGSRNEQFF
DNA: TGTGCCAGCCAGCTTGGTTCTAGGAATGAGCAGTTCTTC

D: TRBD2
size: -
J: TRBJ2-1
length: 13
V: TRBV30
CDR3: CASSFSGSNEQFF
DNA: TGTGCCTCGAGTTTTAGCGGGAGCAATGAGCAGTTCTTC

D: TRBD1
size: -
J: TRBJ2-1
length: 14
V: TRBV9
CDR3: CASSGSGTVNEQFF
DNA: TGTGCCAGCAGCGGATCCGGGACAGTAAATGAGCAGTTCTTC